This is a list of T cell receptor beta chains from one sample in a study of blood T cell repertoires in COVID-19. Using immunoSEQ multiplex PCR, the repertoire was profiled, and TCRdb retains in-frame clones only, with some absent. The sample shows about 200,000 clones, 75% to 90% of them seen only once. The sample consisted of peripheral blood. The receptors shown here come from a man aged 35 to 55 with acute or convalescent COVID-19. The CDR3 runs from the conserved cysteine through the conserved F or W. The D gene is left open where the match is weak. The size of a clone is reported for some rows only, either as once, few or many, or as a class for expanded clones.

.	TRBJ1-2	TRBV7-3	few	TGTGCCAGCAGCCCCGACAGGAGCTATGGCTACACCTTC	CASSPDRSYGYTF
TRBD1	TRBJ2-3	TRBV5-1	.	TGCGCCAGCAGGTATGACAGGGAAGGCACAGATACGCAGTATTTT	CASRYDREGTDTQYF
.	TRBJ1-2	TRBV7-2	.	TGTGCCAGCAGCTTAGCGTTACGGGGGATTTATGGCTACACCTTC	CASSLALRGIYGYTF
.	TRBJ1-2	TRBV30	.	TGTGCCTTGGGACCAGTAAATGGCTACACCTTC	CALGPVNGYTF
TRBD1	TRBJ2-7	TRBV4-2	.	TGTGCCAGCAGCCCAACAGGGGCAACCTACGAGCAGTACTTC	CASSPTGATYEQYF
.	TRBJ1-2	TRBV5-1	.	TGCGCCAGCAGCTTGATGGGCAGGCCCCTCGATGGCTACACCTTC	CASSLMGRPLDGYTF
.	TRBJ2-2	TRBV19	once	TGTGCCAGTAGGAGCACAGGGTCAGCCGGGGAGCTGTTTTTT	CASRSTGSAGELFF
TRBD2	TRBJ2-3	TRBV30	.	TGTGCCTGGAGTGTGGGCGGGAGCAGCACAGATACGCAGTATTTT	CAWSVGGSSTDTQYF
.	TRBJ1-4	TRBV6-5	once	TGTGCCAGCAGCGGCCTCGGGTTAAGTGAAAAACTGTTTTTT	CASSGLGLSEKLFF
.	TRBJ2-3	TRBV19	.	TGTGCCAGTAGTTTAGGTCGCGCTGGACTTGGAGATACGCAGTATTTT	CASSLGRAGLGDTQYF
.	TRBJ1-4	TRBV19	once	TGTGCCAGTAGTATAGCAACTTTTGAAAAACTGTTTTTT	CASSIATFEKLFF
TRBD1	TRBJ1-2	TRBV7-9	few	TGTGCCAGCAGCTTAGGGCCAGGGGGCGGTGGCTACACCTTC	CASSLGPGGGGYTF
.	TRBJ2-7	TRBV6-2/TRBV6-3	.	TGTGCCAGCAGTTACAGATTGAATCGGGGCTCCTACGAGCAGTACTTC	CASSYRLNRGSYEQYF
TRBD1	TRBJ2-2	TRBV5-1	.	TGCGCCAGCAGCTTATCCAGGGGGCTCGACACCGGGGAGCTGTTTTTT	CASSLSRGLDTGELFF
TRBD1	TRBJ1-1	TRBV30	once	TGTGCGGCCGGCCGGACAGGCGCTCCGAGCGCTTTCTTT	CAAGRTGAPSAFF
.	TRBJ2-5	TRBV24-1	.	TGTGCCACCAGTGCCCTAGGGGCGGATCAAGAGACCCAGTACTTC	CATSALGADQETQYF
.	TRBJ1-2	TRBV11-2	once	TGTGCCAGCAGCTTAGTGCAGGGGCTGGGTGGCTACACCTTC	CASSLVQGLGGYTF
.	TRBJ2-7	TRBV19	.	TGTGCCAGTAGTTCGGAACTCGGGTACGAGCAGTACTTC	CASSSELGYEQYF
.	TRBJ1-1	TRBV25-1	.	TGTGCCAGCAGACACAGGGTTTCCACTGAAACTTTCTTT	CASRHRVSTETFF
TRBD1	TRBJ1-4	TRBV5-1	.	TGCGCCAGCAGCAAGGACGTGACAGGGGGAGGTAATGAAAAACTGTTTTTT	CASSKDVTGGGNEKLFF
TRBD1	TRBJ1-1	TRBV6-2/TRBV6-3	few	TGTGCCAGCAGTTACTCCGGGACAGGGCGGATTGGAGCTTTCTTT	CASSYSGTGRIGAFF
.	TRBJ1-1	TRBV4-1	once	TGCGCCAGCAGCCCGCAGGGTCGACTGGGGGAAGCTTTCTTT	CASSPQGRLGEAFF
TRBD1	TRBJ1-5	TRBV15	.	TGTGCCACCAGCAGTCGACAGGGGGCATACGCCCAGCATTTT	CATSSRQGAYAQHF
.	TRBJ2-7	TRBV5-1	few	TGCGCCAGCGCGCTATCCGGGACAAAGCACGAGCAGTACTTC	CASALSGTKHEQYF
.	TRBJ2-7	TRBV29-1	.	TGCAGCGCTACCGGACAGCTCTCCTACGAGCAGTACTTC	CSATGQLSYEQYF
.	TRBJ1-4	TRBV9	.	TGTGCCAGCAGCAAGAGGGTGACCCCAATAACTAATGAAAAACTGTTTTTT	CASSKRVTPITNEKLFF
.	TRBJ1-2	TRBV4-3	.	TGCGCCAGCAGCCAAGATCCGGGGGCGGGAGTTAACTATGGCTACACCTTC	CASSQDPGAGVNYGYTF